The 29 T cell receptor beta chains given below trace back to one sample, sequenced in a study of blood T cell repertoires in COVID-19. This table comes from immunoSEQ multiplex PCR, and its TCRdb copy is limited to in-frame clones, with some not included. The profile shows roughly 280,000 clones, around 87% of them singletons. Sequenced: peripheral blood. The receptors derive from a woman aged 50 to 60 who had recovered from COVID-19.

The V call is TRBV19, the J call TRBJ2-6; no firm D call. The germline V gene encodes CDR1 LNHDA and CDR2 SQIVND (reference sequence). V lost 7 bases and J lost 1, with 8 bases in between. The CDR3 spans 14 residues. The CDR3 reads CASNGQSGANVLTF. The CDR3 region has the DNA TGTGCCAGTAATGGGCAATCTGGGGCCAACGTCCTGACTTTC.

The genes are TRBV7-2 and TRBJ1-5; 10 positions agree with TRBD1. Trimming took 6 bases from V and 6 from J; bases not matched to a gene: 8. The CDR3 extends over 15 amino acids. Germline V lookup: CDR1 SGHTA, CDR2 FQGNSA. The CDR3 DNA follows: TGTGCCAGCAGACCGGGACAGGGGTCGACTCAGCCCCAGCATTTT. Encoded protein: CASRPGQGSTQPQHF.

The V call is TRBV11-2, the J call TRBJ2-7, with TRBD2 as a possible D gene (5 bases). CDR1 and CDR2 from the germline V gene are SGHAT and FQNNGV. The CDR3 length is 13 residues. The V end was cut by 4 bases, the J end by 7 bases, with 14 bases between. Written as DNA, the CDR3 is TGTGCCAGCAGCTCCCCTAGTCCGGGGGAGCAGTACTTC. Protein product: CASSSPSPGEQYF.

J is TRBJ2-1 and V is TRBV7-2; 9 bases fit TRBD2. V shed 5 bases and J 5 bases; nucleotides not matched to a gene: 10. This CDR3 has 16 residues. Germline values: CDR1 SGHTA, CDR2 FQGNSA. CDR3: CASSGVSGRFNNEQFF. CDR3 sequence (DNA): TGTGCCAGCAGCGGTGTAAGCGGGAGGTTTAACAATGAGCAGTTCTTC. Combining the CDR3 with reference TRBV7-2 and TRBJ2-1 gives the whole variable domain GAGVSQSPSNKVTEKGKDVELRCDPISGHTALYWYRQSLGQGLEFLIYFQGNSAPDKSGLPSDRFSAERTGGSVSTLTIQRTQQEDSAVYLCASSGVSGRFNNEQFFGPGTRLTVL.

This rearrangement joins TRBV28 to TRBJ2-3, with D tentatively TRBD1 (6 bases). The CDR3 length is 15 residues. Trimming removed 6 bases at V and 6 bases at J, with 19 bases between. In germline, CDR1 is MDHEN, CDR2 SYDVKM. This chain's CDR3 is CASSHQGFSSDTQYF. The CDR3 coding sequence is TGTGCCAGCAGCCACCAGGGGTTTTCGAGTGATACGCAGTATTTT.

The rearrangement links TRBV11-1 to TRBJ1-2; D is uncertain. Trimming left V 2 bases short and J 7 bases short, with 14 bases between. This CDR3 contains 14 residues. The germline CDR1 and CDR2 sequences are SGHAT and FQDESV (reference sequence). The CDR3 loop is CASSLRTHEVGYTF. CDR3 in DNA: TGTGCCAGCAGCTTACGAACGCATGAGGTTGGCTACACCTTC.

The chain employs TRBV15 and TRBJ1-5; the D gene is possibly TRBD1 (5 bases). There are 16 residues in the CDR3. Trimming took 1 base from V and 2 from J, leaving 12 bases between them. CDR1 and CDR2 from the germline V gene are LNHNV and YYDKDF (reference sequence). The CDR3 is CATSRGGGFGNQPQHF. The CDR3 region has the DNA TGTGCCACCAGCAGAGGGGGGGGTTTCGGCAATCAGCCCCAGCATTTT.

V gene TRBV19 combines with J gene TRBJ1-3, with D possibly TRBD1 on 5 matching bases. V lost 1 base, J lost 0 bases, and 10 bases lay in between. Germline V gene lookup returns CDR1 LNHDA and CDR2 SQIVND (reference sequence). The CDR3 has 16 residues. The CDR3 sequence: CASSIGGGTSGNTIYF. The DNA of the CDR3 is TGTGCCAGTAGTATAGGTGGGGGGACCTCTGGAAACACCATATATTTT.

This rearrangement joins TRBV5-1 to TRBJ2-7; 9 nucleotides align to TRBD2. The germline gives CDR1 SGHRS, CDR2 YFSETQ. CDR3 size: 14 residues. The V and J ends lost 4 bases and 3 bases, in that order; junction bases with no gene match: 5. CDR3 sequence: CASSLPSGNYEQYF. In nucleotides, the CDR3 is TGCGCCAGCAGCCTACCTAGCGGGAACTACGAGCAGTACTTC.

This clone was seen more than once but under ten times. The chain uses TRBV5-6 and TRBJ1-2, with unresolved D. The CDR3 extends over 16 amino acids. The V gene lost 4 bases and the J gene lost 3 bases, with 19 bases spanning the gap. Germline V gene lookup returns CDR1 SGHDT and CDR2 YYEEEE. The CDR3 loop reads CASSPLNREAHYGYTF. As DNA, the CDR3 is TGTGCCAGCAGCCCCCTGAATAGAGAGGCACACTATGGCTACACCTTC.

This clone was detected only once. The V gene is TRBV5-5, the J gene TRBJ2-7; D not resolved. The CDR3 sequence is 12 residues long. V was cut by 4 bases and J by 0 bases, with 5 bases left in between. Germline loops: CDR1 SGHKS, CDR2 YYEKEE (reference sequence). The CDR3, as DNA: TGTGCCAGCAGCATCGGCTCCTACGAGCAGTACTTC. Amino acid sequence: CASSIGSYEQYF.

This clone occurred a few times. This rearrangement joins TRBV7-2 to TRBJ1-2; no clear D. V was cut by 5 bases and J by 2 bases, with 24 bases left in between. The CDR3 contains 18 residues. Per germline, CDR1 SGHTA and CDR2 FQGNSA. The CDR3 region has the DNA TGTGCCAGCAGCCCGGCGGGGATTGGAGAACTAGGGAACTATGGCTACACCTTC. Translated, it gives CASSPAGIGELGNYGYTF.

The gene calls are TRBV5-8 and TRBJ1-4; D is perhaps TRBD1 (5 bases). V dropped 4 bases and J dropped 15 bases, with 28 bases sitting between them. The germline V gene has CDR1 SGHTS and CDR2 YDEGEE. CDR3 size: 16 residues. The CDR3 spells CASSLRDRPGQDEVFF. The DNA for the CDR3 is TGTGCCAGCAGCCTGCGGGACCGTCCGGGGCAGGACGAGGTGTTTTTT.

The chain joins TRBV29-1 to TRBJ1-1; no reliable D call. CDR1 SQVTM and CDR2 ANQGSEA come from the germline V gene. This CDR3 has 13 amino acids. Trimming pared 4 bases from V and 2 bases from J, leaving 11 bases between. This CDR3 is CSVAAAGNTEAFF. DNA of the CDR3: TGCAGCGTTGCTGCTGCAGGAAACACTGAAGCTTTCTTT.

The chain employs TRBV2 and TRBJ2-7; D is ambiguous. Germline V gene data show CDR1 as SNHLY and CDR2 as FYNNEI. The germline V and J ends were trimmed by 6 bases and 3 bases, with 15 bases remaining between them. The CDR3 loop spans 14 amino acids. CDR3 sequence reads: CASRPPLIHYEQYF. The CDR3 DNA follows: TGTGCCAGCAGGCCCCCGCTTATACACTACGAGCAGTACTTC.

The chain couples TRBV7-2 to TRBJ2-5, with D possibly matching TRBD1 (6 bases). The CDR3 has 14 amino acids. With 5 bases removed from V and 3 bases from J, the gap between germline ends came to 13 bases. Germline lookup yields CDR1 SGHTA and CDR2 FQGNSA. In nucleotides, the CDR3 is TGTGCCAGCAGCCGGTCTTACAGGGAAGAGACCCAGTACTTC. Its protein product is CASSRSYREETQYF.

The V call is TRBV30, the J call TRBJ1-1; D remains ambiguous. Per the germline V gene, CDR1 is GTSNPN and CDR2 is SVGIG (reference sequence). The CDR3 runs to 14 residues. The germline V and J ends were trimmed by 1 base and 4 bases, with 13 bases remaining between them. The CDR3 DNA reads TGTGCCTGGAGTGCTGGCCTCTTCAGCACTGAAGCTTTCTTT. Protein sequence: CAWSAGLFSTEAFF.

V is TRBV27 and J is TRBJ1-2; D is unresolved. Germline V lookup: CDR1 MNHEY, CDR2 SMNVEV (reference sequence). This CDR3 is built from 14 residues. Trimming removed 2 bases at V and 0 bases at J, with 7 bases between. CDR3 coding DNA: TGTGCCAGCAGTTTAAGCGGGCCTAACTATGGCTACACCTTC. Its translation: CASSLSGPNYGYTF.

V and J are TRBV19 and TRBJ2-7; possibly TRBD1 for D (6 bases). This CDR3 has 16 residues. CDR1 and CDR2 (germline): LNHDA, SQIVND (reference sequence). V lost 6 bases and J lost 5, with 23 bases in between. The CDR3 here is CASSPSQGSQANEQYF. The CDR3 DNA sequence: TGTGCCAGTAGCCCATCCCAGGGGTCCCAGGCCAACGAGCAGTACTTC.

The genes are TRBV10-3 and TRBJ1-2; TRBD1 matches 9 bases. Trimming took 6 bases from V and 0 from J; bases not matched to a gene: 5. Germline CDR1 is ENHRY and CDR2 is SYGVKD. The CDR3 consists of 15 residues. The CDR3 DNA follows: TGTGCCATCAGGACGGGACAGGGAACTAACTATGGCTACACCTTC. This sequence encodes CAIRTGQGTNYGYTF.

Here the CDR3 DNA reads TGTGCCAGCAGGGAAGGCTTGGAGGAGACCCAGTACTTC. It translates to CASREGLEETQYF. J is TRBJ2-5 and V is TRBV12-3 or TRBV12-4, with no clear D. CDR3 size: 13 residues. V lost 6 bases and J lost 5, with 13 bases in between.

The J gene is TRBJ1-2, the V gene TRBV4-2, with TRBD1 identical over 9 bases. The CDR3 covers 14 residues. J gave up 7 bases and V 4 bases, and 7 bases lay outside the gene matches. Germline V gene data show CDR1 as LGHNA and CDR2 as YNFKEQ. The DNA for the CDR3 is TGTGCCAGCAGCCCCTCACAGGGGGCGCCTGGCTACACCTTC. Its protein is CASSPSQGAPGYTF.

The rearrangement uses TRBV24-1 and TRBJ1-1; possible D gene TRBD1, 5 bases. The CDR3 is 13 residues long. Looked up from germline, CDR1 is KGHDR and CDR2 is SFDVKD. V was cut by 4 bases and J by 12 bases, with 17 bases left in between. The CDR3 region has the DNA TGTGCCACCAGTGACCCCCGGGGCGGGGTACCTTTCTTT. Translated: CATSDPRGGVPFF.

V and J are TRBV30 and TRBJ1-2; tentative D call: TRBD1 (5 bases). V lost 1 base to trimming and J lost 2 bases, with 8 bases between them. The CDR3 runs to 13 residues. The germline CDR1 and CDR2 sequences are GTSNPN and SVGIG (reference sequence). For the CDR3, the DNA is TGTGCCTGGAGTGCGGACACAAACTATGGCTACACCTTC. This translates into CAWSADTNYGYTF.

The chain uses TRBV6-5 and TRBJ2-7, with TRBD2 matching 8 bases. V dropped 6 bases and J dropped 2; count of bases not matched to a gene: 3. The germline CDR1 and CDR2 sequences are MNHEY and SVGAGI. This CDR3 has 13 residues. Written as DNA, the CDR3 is TGTGCCAGCAGGGGGACTAGGGCCTACGAGCAGTACTTC. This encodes CASRGTRAYEQYF.

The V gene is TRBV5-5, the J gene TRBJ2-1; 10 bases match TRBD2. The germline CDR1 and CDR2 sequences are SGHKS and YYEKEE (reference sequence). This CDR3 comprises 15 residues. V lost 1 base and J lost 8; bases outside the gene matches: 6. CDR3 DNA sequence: TGTGCCAGCAGCTTGCTTAGCGGGAGGCCCGATGAGCAGTTCTTC. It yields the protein CASSLLSGRPDEQFF.

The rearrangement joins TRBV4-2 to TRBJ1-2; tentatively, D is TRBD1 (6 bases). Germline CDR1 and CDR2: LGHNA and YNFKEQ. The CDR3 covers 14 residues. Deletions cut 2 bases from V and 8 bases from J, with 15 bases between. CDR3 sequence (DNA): TGTGCCAGCAGCCAACCACAGGGTGTTAGCGGCTACACCTTC. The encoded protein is CASSQPQGVSGYTF.

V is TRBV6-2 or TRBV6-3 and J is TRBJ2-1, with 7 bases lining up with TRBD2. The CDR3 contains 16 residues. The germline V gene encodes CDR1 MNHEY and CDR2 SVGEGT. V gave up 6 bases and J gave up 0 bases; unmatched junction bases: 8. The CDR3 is CASSLTRGSSYNEQFF. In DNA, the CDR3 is TGTGCCAGCAGCTTAACGCGGGGGAGCTCCTACAATGAGCAGTTCTTC.

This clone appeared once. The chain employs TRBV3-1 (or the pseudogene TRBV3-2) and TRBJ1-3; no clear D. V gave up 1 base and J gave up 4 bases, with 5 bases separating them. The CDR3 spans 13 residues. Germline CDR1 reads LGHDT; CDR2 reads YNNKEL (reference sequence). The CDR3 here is CASSQGEGNTIYF. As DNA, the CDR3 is TGTGCCAGCAGCCAAGGGGAGGGAAACACCATATATTTT.